This T cell receptor beta chain was recorded in a study of blood T cell repertoires in COVID-19. Trimming took off 5 bases at V and 6 bases at J, with 13 bases between the two ends. Germline V gene sequence: CDR1 WSHSY, CDR2 SAAADI. The CDR3 runs to 13 residues. Some clones are missing from TCRdb's copy, which holds only in-frame ones; the method was immunoSEQ multiplex PCR. The data hold over 95,000 clones, with 79% observed a single time. Sequences were obtained from peripheral blood. The sequence derives from a woman of 80 years or more with active or convalescent COVID-19. This chain joins TRBV10-2 and TRBJ1-2, with a weak D call TRBD1 (6 bases). The chain's CDR3 is CASSLQGKNGYTF. The CDR3 coding sequence is TGCGCCAGCAGTTTACAGGGAAAAAATGGCTACACCTTC.